Shown below are 9 T cell receptor beta chains from a single sample sequenced in a study of radiation and T cells in renal cell carcinoma. Clones were read by immunoSEQ multiplex PCR, and TCRdb kept only the in-frame ones, dropping some. The sample contains over 25,000 clones, over 70% of which appear only once. Time point in this sample: blood 4 weeks post-SBRT, at nephrectomy. This sample's treatment: 15 Gy SBRT to primary tumor, nephrectomy 4 weeks later. The sequencing used blood, collected from a patient whose treatment included radiotherapy and nephrectomy. The receptors stem from a man between 60 and 75 years old with renal cell carcinoma.

This sequence joins TRBV7-9 and TRBJ1-2; TRBD1 matches at 8 bases. Germline V gene data show CDR1 as SEHNR and CDR2 as FQNEAQ (reference sequence). This CDR3 has 13 residues. After removal of 4 bases from V and 4 bases from J, the junction contained 2 bases not matched to a gene. The CDR3 DNA sequence: TGTGCCAGCAGCTGGGACAGGTTCTATGGCTACACCTTC. Translated: CASSWDRFYGYTF.

This clone was seen a handful of times. The chain links TRBV6-5 to TRBJ1-1; no definite D call. The CDR3 spans 14 residues. Germline V gene data show CDR1 as MNHEY and CDR2 as SVGAGI. Between the trimmed V and J ends, which lost 0 bases and 8 bases, there was a span of 13 bases. The CDR3 DNA follows: TGTGCCAGCAGTTACTCGAGGAAGTTGGCCGAAGCTTTCTTT. This gives the protein CASSYSRKLAEAFF.

The chain has TRBV7-2 and TRBJ2-3, with 8 bases identical to TRBD2. The J segment lost 4 bases and the V segment lost 7 bases, leaving 10 bases of the junction unmatched. The CDR3 has 15 amino acids. Per germline, CDR1 SGHTA and CDR2 FQGNSA. In nucleotides, the CDR3 is TGTGCCAGCACGTCGAGCGGGGGTACATCAGATACGCAGTATTTT. Residues: CASTSSGGTSDTQYF.

This clone was picked up a small number of times. The genes are TRBV10-3 and TRBJ2-7; 8 bases line up with TRBD1. The CDR3 consists of 13 residues. The J segment lost 3 bases and the V segment lost 8 bases, leaving 6 bases of the junction unmatched. Germline CDR1 and CDR2: ENHRY and SYGVKD. The CDR3: CAIPTGELYEQYF. As DNA, the CDR3 is TGTGCCATCCCGACAGGGGAGCTCTACGAGCAGTACTTC.

This clone was seen only once. This chain links TRBV2 with TRBJ2-1, with 12 bases aligning to TRBD2. CDR3 size: 14 residues. Germline V gene data show CDR1 as SNHLY and CDR2 as FYNNEI. V was pared by 6 bases and J by 6 bases, with 3 bases of the junction left unmatched. CDR3 sequence: CASRLAGGSNEQFF. In DNA form, the CDR3 reads TGTGCCAGCAGACTAGCGGGAGGTAGCAATGAGCAGTTCTTC.

The chain has TRBV29-1 and TRBJ1-1; D not certain. Between the trimmed V and J ends, which lost 1 base and 4 bases, there was a span of 4 bases. Germline V gene lookup returns CDR1 SQVTM and CDR2 ANQGSEA. The CDR3 spans 11 residues. Here the CDR3 DNA reads TGCAGCGTTGAAGGGGTCACTGAAGCTTTCTTT. It is translated as CSVEGVTEAFF.

This rearrangement joins TRBV6-1 to TRBJ1-2; D ambiguous. The CDR3 contains 15 residues. Germline assignment: CDR1 MNHNS and CDR2 SASEGT. V gave up 2 bases and J gave up 8 bases, with 18 bases separating them. The chain's CDR3 is CASSETSTGSRGYTF. The CDR3 bases are TGTGCCAGCAGTGAAACGTCTACGGGATCTAGGGGCTACACCTTC.

The J gene is TRBJ1-2, the V gene TRBV19, with TRBD1 matching over 8 bases. CDR3 size: 15 residues. V shed 4 bases and J 4 bases; nucleotides not matched to a gene: 8. The V gene's germline CDR1 is LNHDA and CDR2 SQIVND (reference sequence). CDR3 nucleotides: TGTGCCAGTAGTAATCGTCGGACAGGGATCTATGGCTACACCTTC. Amino acids: CASSNRRTGIYGYTF.

This rearrangement joins TRBV30 to TRBJ1-4; 7 bases align to TRBD1. Germline V CDR1 and CDR2: GTSNPN, SVGIG (reference sequence). J gave up 6 bases and V 2 bases, and 3 bases lay outside the gene matches. The length of the CDR3 is 13 residues. For the CDR3, the DNA is TGTGCCTGGAGTCGGCAGGGGGATGAAAAACTGTTTTTT. This gives the protein CAWSRQGDEKLFF.